The T cell receptor beta chain under discussion was sequenced for a study of CD8 T cells in Susac syndrome. Per the germline V gene, CDR1 is MNHEY and CDR2 is SMNVEV (reference sequence). CDR3 length equals 13 residues. Trimming pared 7 bases from V and 1 base from J, leaving 10 bases between. Random hexamers served to reverse transcribe roughly 0.5 to 1 ug RNA. MiXCR, run by TCRdb on the immunoSEQ multiplex PCR reads, gives a single entry per CDR3 protein. The table shows about 69,000 distinct CDR3 sequences, with roughly 94% occurring only once. Purification of the CD8+ and CD4+ T cells relied on negative isolation, and TEMRA cells underwent FACS enrichment.

The chain recombines TRBV27 with TRBJ1-2; D is possibly TRBD1 (5 bases). The sequence was collected from a human donor in good health. Sequenced material: CD8+ T cells from PBMCs. CDR3 sequence (DNA): TGTGCCAGCACCACTGGGGGTAACTATGGCTACACCTTC. Residues: CASTTGGNYGYTF.